This TCR beta chain appears in the sequencing data of a study of T cell clonality in common variable immunodeficiency. Study results and caveats: What drives increased CVID clonality needs T cell subpopulation sequencing. Fewer TCRbeta clones were shared among CVID subjects than controls.

There are many counts of this clone. Its cognate antigen is unknown. The read stops 3 residues short of the end of the CDR3; the missing end is completed from the germline J gene. Heparinized whole blood, roughly 5 to 8 ml, came from each donor. TCRdb's table, derived via immunoSEQ multiplex PCR, lists solely in-frame clones and lacks some. The sample contains 40,000 to 45,000 clones, none of them singletons. The CDR3 is 13 residues long. Germline V lookup: CDR1 SGDLS, CDR2 YYNGEE. Deletions cut 3 bases from V and 4 bases from J, with 9 bases between. Sample: peripheral blood mononuclear cells. The clonotype originates from a person aged 18 to 75 in good health. The rearrangement uses TRBV9 and TRBJ2-3; D may be TRBD1 (6 bases). The chain's CDR3 is CASSDGGADTQYF. Partial CDR3 DNA: TGTGCCAGCAGCGATGGGGGCGCAGATACG.